These 21 T cell receptor beta chains were sequenced from one sample in a study of blood T cell repertoires in COVID-19. Measured with immunoSEQ multiplex PCR; TCRdb has only the in-frame clones, and not every one. The sample lists under 100,000 clones, approximately 78% occurring once. The specimen was peripheral blood. The receptors were sampled from a man aged 60 to 69 with COVID-19, enrolled during active disease.

The chain employs TRBV7-3 and TRBJ2-1; 9 nucleotides align to TRBD2. The CDR3 is 12 amino acids. Germline loops: CDR1 SGHTA, CDR2 FQGTGA. Losses at the gene ends were 5 bases for V and 8 bases for J; bases not matched to a gene: 1. The CDR3 DNA is TGTGCCAGCAGCGTAGCGGGAGATGAGCAGTTCTTC. It yields the protein CASSVAGDEQFF.

The CDR3 DNA is TGTGCCAGCAGTCGTCTTGGGGGGATGGAGGAGACCCAGTACTTC. It yields the protein CASSRLGGMEETQYF. The chain recombines TRBV6-2 or TRBV6-3 with TRBJ2-5; tentatively, D is TRBD2 (6 bases). In germline, CDR1 is MNHEY, CDR2 SVGEGT. This CDR3 has 15 amino acids. The V end lost 5 bases, the J end lost 5 bases, and 18 bases lay between the germline ends.

This clone was detected once. V is TRBV11-2 and J is TRBJ2-3; D remains unclear. CDR1 SGHAT and CDR2 FQNNGV come from the germline V gene. V lost 5 bases and J 2 bases, leaving 11 bases between the germline ends. The CDR3 has 14 amino acids. The CDR3 region is CASSRSPNTDTQYF. The CDR3 DNA reads as TGTGCCAGCAGCAGGAGCCCGAACACAGATACGCAGTATTTT.

The gene calls are TRBV5-6 and TRBJ1-5, with D perhaps TRBD1 (5 bases). This CDR3 has 14 residues. With 1 base removed from V and 6 bases from J, the gap between germline ends came to 11 bases. Germline V gives CDR1 SGHDT, CDR2 YYEEEE. This CDR3 reads CASSLRGLGQPQHF. CDR3 nucleotide sequence: TGTGCCAGCAGCTTGAGGGGTTTGGGTCAGCCCCAGCATTTT.

This chain uses TRBV7-9 with TRBJ2-5; D perhaps matches TRBD1 (5 bases). This CDR3 has 15 amino acids. V gave up 4 bases and J gave up 5 bases, with 17 bases separating them. Germline V CDR1 and CDR2: SEHNR, FQNEAQ (reference sequence). CDR3: CASSSQGPRGETQYF. For the CDR3, the DNA is TGTGCCAGCAGCTCGCAGGGCCCTCGTGGGGAGACCCAGTACTTC.

The V call is TRBV9, the J call TRBJ2-1; D is perhaps TRBD2 (7 bases). The CDR3 spans 16 residues. Germline assignment: CDR1 SGDLS and CDR2 YYNGEE. V lost 4 bases and J 5 bases, leaving 19 bases between the germline ends. The CDR3 spells CASSSEGGVRNNEQFF. The CDR3 DNA reads TGTGCCAGCAGCTCAGAAGGGGGGGTTCGGAACAATGAGCAGTTCTTC.

The chain combines TRBV30 with TRBJ1-5; no firm D call. Looked up from germline, CDR1 is GTSNPN and CDR2 is SVGIG (reference sequence). V lost 3 bases, J lost 7 bases, and 13 bases lay in between. The length of the CDR3 is 13 residues. Here the CDR3 DNA reads TGTGCCTGGAGGGGGTCGGAGGGACAGCCCCAGCATTTT. It is translated as CAWRGSEGQPQHF.

The V gene is TRBV5-6, the J gene TRBJ1-5, with 8 bases that match TRBD1. The CDR3 is 15 amino acids. CDR1 is SGHDT, CDR2 YYEEEE, per germline. V was pared by 0 bases and J by 7 bases, with 6 bases of the junction left unmatched. Written as DNA, the CDR3 is TGTGCCAGCAGCTTGGGACAGGGGAACCGCCAGCCCCAGCATTTT. Translating gives CASSLGQGNRQPQHF.

V and J are TRBV3-1 (or the pseudogene TRBV3-2) and TRBJ1-3; 9 bases map to TRBD1. Germline V CDR1 and CDR2: LGHDT, YNNKEL (reference sequence). Unmatched junction bases numbered 6, after V lost 2 bases and J lost 7 bases. This CDR3 region has 15 residues. CDR3 sequence: CASSQRDRERNTIYF. The CDR3 DNA reads as TGTGCCAGCAGCCAACGGGACAGGGAAAGGAACACCATATATTTT.

The DNA for the CDR3 is TGTGCCAGCAGCTACCTGGGGCAGGGGACCTACGAGCAGTACTTC. Translating gives CASSYLGQGTYEQYF. The rearrangement joins TRBV7-2 to TRBJ2-7; D is perhaps TRBD1 (6 bases). V lost 4 bases and J 2 bases, leaving 15 bases between the germline ends. CDR1 and CDR2 from the germline V gene are SGHTA and FQGNSA. The CDR3 covers 15 residues.

The chain recombines TRBV4-1 with TRBJ2-5, with D hard to call. V was shortened by 0 bases and J by 5 bases, with 13 bases between the two germline ends. This CDR3 has 15 amino acids. Germline V CDR1 and CDR2: MGHRA, YSYEKL. CDR3 bases: TGCGCCAGCAGCCAAGATGGGCCCACCCGGGAGACCCAGTACTTC. It yields the protein CASSQDGPTRETQYF.

The V call is TRBV2, the J call TRBJ1-5, with TRBD1 as a possible D gene (5 bases). Trimming took off 4 bases at V and 7 bases at J, with 17 bases between the two ends. The germline V gene has CDR1 SNHLY and CDR2 FYNNEI. CDR3 length: 15 amino acids. The CDR3 region has the DNA TGTGCCAGCAGTGGGGGTGCAGGGCAGAACCAGCCCCAGCATTTT. Protein: CASSGGAGQNQPQHF. Combining the CDR3 with reference TRBV2 and TRBJ1-5 gives the whole variable domain EPEVTQTPSHQVTQMGQEVILRCVPISNHLYFYWYRQILGQKVEFLVSFYNNEISEKSEIFDDQFSVERPDGSNFTLKIRSTKLEDSAMYFCASSGGAGQNQPQHFGDGTRLSIL.

This chain joins TRBV19 and TRBJ2-2; possible D gene TRBD1, 5 bases. Between the trimmed V and J ends, which lost 5 bases and 1 base, there was a span of 14 bases. CDR3 length: 16 residues. CDR1 is LNHDA and CDR2 is SQIVND in the germline V gene (reference sequence). The CDR3 bases are TGTGCCAGTAGTTCCCGGACACCTCAGAACACCGGGGAGCTGTTTTTT. Protein sequence: CASSSRTPQNTGELFF.

This chain joins TRBV5-1 and TRBJ2-2, with TRBD2 identical over 12 bases. The CDR3 consists of 16 residues. Per germline, CDR1 SGHRS and CDR2 YFSETQ. V gave up 4 bases and J gave up 3 bases; unmatched junction bases: 4. The CDR3 sequence: CASSRRLAGDTGELFF. The CDR3 DNA reads as TGCGCCAGCAGCCGAAGACTAGCGGGGGACACCGGGGAGCTGTTTTTT.

J is TRBJ2-7 and V is TRBV5-4, with 9 bases aligning to TRBD1. This CDR3 has 14 residues. In germline, CDR1 is SGHNT, CDR2 YYREEE (reference sequence). V dropped 3 bases and J dropped 9; count of bases not matched to a gene: 10. Here the CDR3 DNA reads TGTGCCAGCAGCTCCGGGACAGGGTTATGGGGGCAGTACTTC. The encoded protein is CASSSGTGLWGQYF.

The chain is built from TRBV15 and TRBJ1-1, with TRBD1 identical over 7 bases. This CDR3 has 16 residues. Germline CDR1 reads LNHNV; CDR2 reads YYDKDF (reference sequence). V trimming: 0 bases; J trimming: 6 bases; junction bases outside the gene matches: 10. CDR3 sequence: CATSRDLGGVGPEAFF. The CDR3 DNA sequence: TGTGCCACCAGCAGAGATCTAGGGGGCGTGGGGCCTGAAGCTTTCTTT.

This clone appeared a few times. Written as DNA, the CDR3 is TGTGCCAGCGGCCGGAGGTATGCGGCCGGGGAGCTGTTTTTT. As protein: CASGRRYAAGELFF. The rearrangement links TRBV5-4 to TRBJ2-2; D possibly corresponds to TRBD2 (5 bases). CDR1 and CDR2 from the germline V gene are SGHNT and YYREEE (reference sequence). V lost 7 bases to trimming and J lost 6 bases, with 16 bases between them. The CDR3 sequence is 14 residues long. Complete variable domain (other parts from reference TRBV5-4 and TRBJ2-2): ETGVTQSPTHLIKTRGQQVTLRCSSQSGHNTVSWYQQALGQGPQFIFQYYREEENGRGNFPPRFSGLQFPNYSSELNVNALELDDSALYLCASGRRYAAGELFFGEGSRLTVL.

The chain joins TRBV5-4 to TRBJ2-3; 9 bases match TRBD1. Trimming at V came to 1 base and at J to 8 bases, leaving 8 bases not matched to a gene. Looked up from germline, CDR1 is SGHNT and CDR2 is YYREEE (reference sequence). This CDR3 is built from 15 residues. Here the CDR3 DNA reads TGTGCCAGCAGCTTGCCGGGACAGGGTGGCATTACGCAGTATTTT. Residues: CASSLPGQGGITQYF.

The V and J genes are TRBV6-5 and TRBJ1-6; 7 bases are a match to TRBD1. V shed 10 bases, J shed 7 bases, and the junction held 10 bases outside the gene matches. The CDR3 spans 14 residues. CDR1 MNHEY and CDR2 SVGAGI come from the germline V gene. The CDR3 bases are TGTGCCACAGGCCGGGACAGAGAGAATTCACCCCTCCACTTT. Amino acid sequence: CATGRDRENSPLHF.

V gene TRBV2 combines with J gene TRBJ1-4, with 7 bases fitting TRBD1. The trim removed 5 bases at V and 0 bases at J, leaving 6 bases unmatched. CDR1 is SNHLY and CDR2 is FYNNEI in the germline V gene. The CDR3 consists of 16 residues. Written as DNA, the CDR3 is TGTGCCAGCAGTCCTTCAGGGGGAGCAACTAATGAAAAACTGTTTTTT. Its protein product is CASSPSGGATNEKLFF.

The V gene is TRBV20-1, the J gene TRBJ2-1; the D is unclear. The CDR3 loop spans 10 amino acids. CDR1 and CDR2 (germline): DFQATT, SNEGSKA (reference sequence). V gave up 8 bases and J gave up 10 bases, with 12 bases separating them. The DNA of the CDR3 is TGCAGTTCTACGGTCGGGGAGCAGTTCTTC. Translated, it gives CSSTVGEQFF.